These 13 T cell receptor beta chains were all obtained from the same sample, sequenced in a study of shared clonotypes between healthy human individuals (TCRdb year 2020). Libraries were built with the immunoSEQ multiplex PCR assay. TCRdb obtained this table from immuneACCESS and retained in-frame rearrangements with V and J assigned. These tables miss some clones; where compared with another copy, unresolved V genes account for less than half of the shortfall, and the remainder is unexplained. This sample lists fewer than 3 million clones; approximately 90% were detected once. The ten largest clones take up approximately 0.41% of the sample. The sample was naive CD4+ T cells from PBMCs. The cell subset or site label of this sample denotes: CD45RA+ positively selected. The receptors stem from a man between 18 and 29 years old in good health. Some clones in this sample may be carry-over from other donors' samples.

CDR3 residues: CASSFAPSGYTF. The CDR3 DNA reads TGTGCCAGCAGTTTTGCCCCGTCTGGCTACACCTTC. The chain recombines TRBV28 with TRBJ1-2; no reliable D call. The CDR3 spans 12 residues. Trimming removed 3 bases from V and 7 bases from J, with 9 bases in between. CDR1 and CDR2 from the germline V gene are MDHEN and SYDVKM.

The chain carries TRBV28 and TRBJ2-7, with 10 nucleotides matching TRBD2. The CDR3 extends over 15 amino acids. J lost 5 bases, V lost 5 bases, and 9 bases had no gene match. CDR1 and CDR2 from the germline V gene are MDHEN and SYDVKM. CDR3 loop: CASSEVLAGKDEQYF. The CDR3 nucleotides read TGTGCCAGCAGTGAGGTACTAGCGGGAAAAGACGAGCAGTACTTC.

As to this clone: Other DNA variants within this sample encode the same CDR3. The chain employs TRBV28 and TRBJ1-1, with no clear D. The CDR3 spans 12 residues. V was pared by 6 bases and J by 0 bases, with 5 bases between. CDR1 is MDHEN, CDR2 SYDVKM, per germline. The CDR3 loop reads CASREMNTEAFF. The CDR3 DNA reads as TGTGCCAGCAGAGAAATGAACACTGAAGCTTTCTTT. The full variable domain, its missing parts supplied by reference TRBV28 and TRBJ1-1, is DVKVTQSSRYLVKRTGEKVFLECVQDMDHENMFWYRQDPGLGLRLIYFSYDVKMKEKGDIPEGYSVSREKKERFSLILESASTNQTSMYLCASREMNTEAFFGQGTRLTVV.

The CDR3 loop is CAWMEEGARFF. The CDR3 nucleotides read TGTGCCTGGATGGAGGAGGGAGCTAGGTTCTTC. This rearrangement joins TRBV30 to TRBJ2-1; possible D gene TRBD2, 6 bases. V was pared by 4 bases and J by 15 bases, with 16 bases between. The CDR3 length is 11 residues. Germline-derived CDR1 and CDR2 are GTSNPN and SVGIG (reference sequence).

As DNA, the CDR3 is TGTGCCAGCAGCTTGGGTTGGACAGGGGAGCTGTTTTTT. It translates to CASSLGWTGELFF. The chain joins TRBV5-6 to TRBJ2-2; D may be TRBD1 (5 bases). The germline V gene encodes CDR1 SGHDT and CDR2 YYEEEE. CDR3 length: 13 amino acids. Trimming removed 0 bases at V and 8 bases at J, with 8 bases between.

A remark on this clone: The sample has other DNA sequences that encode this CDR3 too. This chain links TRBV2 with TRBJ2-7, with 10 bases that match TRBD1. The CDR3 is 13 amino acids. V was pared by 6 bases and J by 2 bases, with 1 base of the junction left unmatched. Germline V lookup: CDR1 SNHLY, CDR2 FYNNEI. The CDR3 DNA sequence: TGTGCCAGCAGGGGACAGGGGCCCTACGAGCAGTACTTC. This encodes CASRGQGPYEQYF.

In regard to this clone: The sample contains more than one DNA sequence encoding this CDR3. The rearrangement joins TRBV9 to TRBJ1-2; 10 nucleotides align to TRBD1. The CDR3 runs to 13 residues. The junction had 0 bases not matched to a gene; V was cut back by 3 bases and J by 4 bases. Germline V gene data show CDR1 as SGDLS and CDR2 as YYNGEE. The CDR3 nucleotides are TGTGCCAGCAGCGGACAGGGGGCCTATGGCTACACCTTC. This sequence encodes CASSGQGAYGYTF.

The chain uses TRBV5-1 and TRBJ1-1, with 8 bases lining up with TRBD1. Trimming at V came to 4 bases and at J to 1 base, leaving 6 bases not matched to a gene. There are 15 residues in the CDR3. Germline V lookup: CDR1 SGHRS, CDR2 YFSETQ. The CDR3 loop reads CASSLDRATNTEAFF. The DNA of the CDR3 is TGCGCCAGCAGCCTGGACAGGGCTACGAACACTGAAGCTTTCTTT.

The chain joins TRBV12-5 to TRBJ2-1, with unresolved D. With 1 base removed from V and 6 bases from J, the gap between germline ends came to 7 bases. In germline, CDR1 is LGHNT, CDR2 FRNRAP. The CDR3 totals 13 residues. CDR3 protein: CASGLGGRNEQFF. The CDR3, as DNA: TGTGCTAGTGGTTTGGGCGGACGCAATGAGCAGTTCTTC.

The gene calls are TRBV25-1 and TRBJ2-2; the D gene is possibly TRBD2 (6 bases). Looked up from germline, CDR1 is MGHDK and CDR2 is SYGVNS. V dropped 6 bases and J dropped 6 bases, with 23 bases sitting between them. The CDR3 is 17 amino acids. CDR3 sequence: CASSAPSGLPAAGELFF. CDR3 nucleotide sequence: TGTGCCAGCAGCGCTCCCTCGGGACTCCCCGCCGCCGGGGAGCTGTTTTTT.

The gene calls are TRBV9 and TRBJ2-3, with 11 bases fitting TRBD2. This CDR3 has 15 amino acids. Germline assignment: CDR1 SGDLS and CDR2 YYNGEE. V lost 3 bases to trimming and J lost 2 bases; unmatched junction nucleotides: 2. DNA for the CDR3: TGTGCCAGCAGCGCGACTAGCGGGAACACAGATACGCAGTATTTT. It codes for CASSATSGNTDTQYF.

CDR3 residues: CASSRDVGSREKLFF. The CDR3 DNA is TGTGCCAGCAGCCGCGACGTGGGGTCGCGTGAAAAACTGTTTTTT. The V call is TRBV6-6, the J call TRBJ1-4; D remains unclear. CDR3 size: 15 residues. V gave up 6 bases and J gave up 7 bases, with 18 bases separating them. Per germline, CDR1 MNHNY and CDR2 SVGAGI (reference sequence).

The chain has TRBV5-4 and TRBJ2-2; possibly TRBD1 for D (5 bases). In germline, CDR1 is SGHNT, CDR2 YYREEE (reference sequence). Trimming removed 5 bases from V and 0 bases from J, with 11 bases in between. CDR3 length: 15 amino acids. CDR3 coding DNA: TGTGCCAGCAGAAAGGACATAACGAACACCGGGGAGCTGTTTTTT. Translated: CASRKDITNTGELFF.